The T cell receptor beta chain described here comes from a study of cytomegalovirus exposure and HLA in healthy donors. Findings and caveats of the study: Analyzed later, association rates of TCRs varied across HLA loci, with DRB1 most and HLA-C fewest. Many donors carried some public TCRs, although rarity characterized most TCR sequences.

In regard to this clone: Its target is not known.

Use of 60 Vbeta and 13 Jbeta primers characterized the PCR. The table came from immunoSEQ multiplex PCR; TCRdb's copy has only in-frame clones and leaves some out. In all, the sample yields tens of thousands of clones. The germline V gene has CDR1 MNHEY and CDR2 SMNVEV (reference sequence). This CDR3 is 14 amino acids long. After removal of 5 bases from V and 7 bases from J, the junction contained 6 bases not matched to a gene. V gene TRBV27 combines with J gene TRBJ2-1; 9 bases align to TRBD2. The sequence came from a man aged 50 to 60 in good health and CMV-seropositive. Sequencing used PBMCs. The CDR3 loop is CASSLRRGGNEQFF. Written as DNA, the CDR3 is TGTGCCAGCAGTCTCCGGCGGGGGGGAAATGAGCAGTTCTTC.